This record looks at one T cell receptor (beta chain) sequence and its context. Its antigen has not been determined. The record has no base qualities; no much larger clone is one base away. The germline ends are 12 bases apart after V is trimmed by 5 bases and J by 5 bases. Reading from cysteine to phenylalanine, the CDR3 counts 13 amino acids. Only the CDR3 region is kept as DNA, spanning 39 bases read in frame from base 1. The data stem from a study of HIV-infected patients and healthy controls (TCRdb year 2014). Receptors were amplified or captured by 5' RACE. TCRdb records Illumina MiSeq as the sequencer. The raw public data were reprocessed by TCRdb itself: fastp quality trimming at Q25, MiXCR clonotype calling, in-frame beta chains only. Identical CDR3 protein sequences are pooled into one entry, listed with their most common genes and DNA. The sample table holds roughly 18,000 distinct CDR3 sequences, of which approximately 16% were seen once. Approximately 25% of the sample is held by the ten biggest clonotypes.

The V and J segments used are TRBV12-3 or TRBV12-4 and TRBJ1-1, with the D segment identity uncertain. The sequencing input was CD8+ T cells from blood. The clonotype was recovered from a human donor in good health. The bases read TGTGCCAGCAGTCCCGGACCCGGGACTGAAGCTTTCTTT. Its protein product is CASSPGPGTEAFF.